The 3 T cell receptor beta chains below all came from one sample that was sequenced in a study of shared clonotypes between healthy human individuals. TCRdb keeps only in-frame clones here, not all; method: immunoSEQ multiplex PCR. The sample includes 2 million to 2.5 million clones, approximately 95% of them seen just once. Sequencing was performed on naive CD4+ T cells from PBMCs. The subset was: CD45RA+ positively selected. These receptors were taken from a young man in good health. Some clones in this sample may be carry-over from other donors' samples.

Concerning this clone itself: This same CDR3 is encoded by further DNA sequences in the sample. The chain joins TRBV7-3 to TRBJ2-1; 9 bases map to TRBD2. Trimming cost V 1 base and J 4 bases; bases outside gene matches: 2. The CDR3 spans 15 residues. Germline CDR1 and CDR2: SGHTA and FQGTGA. The CDR3 region is CASSLSSGRYNEQFF. The CDR3 DNA reads as TGTGCCAGCAGCTTAAGTAGCGGGAGATACAATGAGCAGTTCTTC.

The chain employs TRBV28 and TRBJ1-2, with a possible D match to TRBD1 (5 bases). This CDR3 contains 17 residues. Looked up from germline, CDR1 is MDHEN and CDR2 is SYDVKM. V was cut by 0 bases and J by 5 bases, with 19 bases left in between. CDR3 protein: CASSLWAGGATGYGYTF. DNA for the CDR3: TGTGCCAGCAGTTTATGGGCAGGAGGGGCTACCGGGTATGGCTACACCTTC.

As to this clone: In the same sample, other DNA sequences code for this CDR3. The chain joins TRBV5-1 to TRBJ1-3; no clear D gene. This CDR3 contains 13 residues. Germline values: CDR1 SGHRS, CDR2 YFSETQ. V lost 0 bases, J lost 8 bases, and 9 bases lay in between. Here the CDR3 reads CASSLASRDTIYF. The CDR3 DNA reads as TGCGCCAGCAGCTTGGCCTCGCGGGACACCATATATTTT.